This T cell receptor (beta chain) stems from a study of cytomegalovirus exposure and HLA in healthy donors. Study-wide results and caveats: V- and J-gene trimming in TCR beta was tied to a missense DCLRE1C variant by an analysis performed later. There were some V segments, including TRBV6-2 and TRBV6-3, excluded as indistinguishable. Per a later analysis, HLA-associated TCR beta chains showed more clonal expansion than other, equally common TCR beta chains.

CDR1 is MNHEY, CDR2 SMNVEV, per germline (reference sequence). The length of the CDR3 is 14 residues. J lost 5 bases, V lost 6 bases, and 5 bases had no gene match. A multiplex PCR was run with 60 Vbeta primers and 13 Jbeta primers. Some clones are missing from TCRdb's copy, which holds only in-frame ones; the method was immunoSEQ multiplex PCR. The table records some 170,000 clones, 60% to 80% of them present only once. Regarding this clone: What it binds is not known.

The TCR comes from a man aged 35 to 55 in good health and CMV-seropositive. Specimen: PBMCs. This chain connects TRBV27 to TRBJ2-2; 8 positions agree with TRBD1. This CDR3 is CASSQTGGTGELFF. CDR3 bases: TGTGCCAGCAGCCAAACAGGGGGAACCGGGGAGCTGTTTTTT.